A selection of T cell receptor beta chains follows, all from one sample in a study of blood T cell repertoires in COVID-19. Clones were sequenced by immunoSEQ multiplex PCR, and TCRdb holds only the in-frame ones, with some missing. This sample has tens of thousands of clones, with 70% to 85% found just once. Sequencing used peripheral blood. These TCRs come from a man aged 55 to 70 with acute or convalescent COVID-19. The conserved cysteine and the conserved F or W are not part of the CDR3 here. The order of the fields is J gene, V gene, CDR3 protein.

TRBJ2-3 TRBV18 ASSLSSSTDTQY
TRBJ1-2 TRBV6-2/TRBV6-3 ASSYAGGIYGYT
TRBJ2-5 TRBV28 ASSKGPQGTQY
TRBJ1-3 TRBV2 ASSEEGYSGNTIY
TRBJ2-1 TRBV28 ASSSRTRVLSYNEQF
TRBJ2-5 TRBV29-1 STPWAGRGETQY
TRBJ1-5 TRBV6-2/TRBV6-3 ASSYPSGGQPQH
TRBJ2-1 TRBV18 ASSFRQGVYNEQF
TRBJ1-1 TRBV6-6 ASTSRGSGTEAF
TRBJ2-3 TRBV4-1 ASSQDSGGLDTQY
TRBJ1-1 TRBV18 ASSSDRGTEAF
TRBJ1-1 TRBV7-3 ASSQDGYTEAF
TRBJ2-1 TRBV5-8 ASSLGQTPNNEQF
TRBJ2-5 TRBV6-2/TRBV6-3 ASSYENSQETQY
TRBJ2-3 TRBV10-3 AISESLIAFTQY
TRBJ1-5 TRBV28 ASSLSGTAGQPQH
TRBJ1-6 TRBV5-1 ASKEGEGNSPLH
TRBJ1-1 TRBV11-2 ASSSKGQGAWAF
TRBJ1-4 TRBV2 ASRRQGVATNEKLF
TRBJ2-1 TRBV6-1 ASVGTGSYNEQF
TRBJ2-5 TRBV28 ASRTPTGTSGGETQY
TRBJ1-6 TRBV7-6 ASSLVAGGDSPLH
TRBJ2-3 TRBV13 ASSFGTGVWGTDTQY
TRBJ2-5 TRBV6-6 ASSPRQGETQY
TRBJ1-4 TRBV4-3 ASTFSRANEKLF
TRBJ1-1 TRBV29-1 SVWTGNSMNTEAF
TRBJ2-2 TRBV12-5 ASGLVAQVNTGELF
TRBJ1-5 TRBV2 ASSENRGPNRPQH
TRBJ1-4 TRBV2 ASRIHATNEKLF
TRBJ2-5 TRBV11-3 ASSPGQRETQY
TRBJ2-3 TRBV5-1 ASSLASGTGGIDTQY
TRBJ1-2 TRBV6-4 ASSRQGSYGYT
TRBJ2-7 TRBV9 ASSVSSGAYEQY
TRBJ2-2 TRBV24-1 ATQGQDNTGELF
TRBJ1-5 TRBV28 ASSSISGPQH
TRBJ2-7 TRBV7-2 ASSLGASKYEQY
TRBJ1-5 TRBV9 ASSATGRGGQPQH
TRBJ1-3 TRBV28 ASTGQSRGSGNTIY
TRBJ2-1 TRBV5-1 ASSLDRGHYNEQF
TRBJ1-5 TRBV7-2 ASSLSRRGERGGNQPQH
TRBJ2-7 TRBV3-1/TRBV3-2 ASSQSQGSYEQY
TRBJ1-2 TRBV29-1 SVAYNYGYT
TRBJ1-5 TRBV5-6 ASTISTVQDQPQH
TRBJ1-2 TRBV4-1 ASSQDLLTGIVGYT
TRBJ1-5 TRBV7-2 ASSGQVPQPQH
TRBJ1-1 TRBV5-5 ASSFGERANTEAF
TRBJ1-2 TRBV5-1 ASSLDRGDGYT
TRBJ1-5 TRBV19 ASSDREGQPQH
TRBJ2-3 TRBV2 ASRIQGASTDTQY
TRBJ1-4 TRBV18 ASSESLGANEKLF
TRBJ2-7 TRBV7-2 ASSLAGAPSYEQY
TRBJ1-2 TRBV29-1 SVEGTAGQLDSYYGYT
TRBJ1-1 TRBV18 ASSPTTVLNTEAF
TRBJ2-5 TRBV5-4 ASKLSGAETQY
TRBJ2-5 TRBV5-1 ASTRTSGGQETQY
TRBJ2-2 TRBV11-2 ASKGAPGTLTNTGELF
TRBJ1-4 TRBV18 ASSQTGNEKLF
TRBJ2-7 TRBV7-8 ASSPRQGTGGLYEQY
TRBJ2-1 TRBV6-2/TRBV6-3 ASSYGGRTSGPGGFAEQF
TRBJ1-2 TRBV5-5 ASSPWTENYGYT